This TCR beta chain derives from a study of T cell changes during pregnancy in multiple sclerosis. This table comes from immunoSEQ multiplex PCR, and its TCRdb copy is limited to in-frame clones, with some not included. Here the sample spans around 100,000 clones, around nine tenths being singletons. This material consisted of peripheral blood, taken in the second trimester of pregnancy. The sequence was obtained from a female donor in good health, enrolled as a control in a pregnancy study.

The CDR3 nucleotides read TGTGCCAGCAGTCTGCAGGGGCTTGGCTACACCTTC. It encodes CASSLQGLGYTF. This sequence joins TRBV5-6 and TRBJ1-2; a weak D match, TRBD1 (6 bases). Germline V lookup: CDR1 SGHDT, CDR2 YYEEEE. V was pared by 5 bases and J by 7 bases, with 12 bases between. The CDR3 length is 12 residues.